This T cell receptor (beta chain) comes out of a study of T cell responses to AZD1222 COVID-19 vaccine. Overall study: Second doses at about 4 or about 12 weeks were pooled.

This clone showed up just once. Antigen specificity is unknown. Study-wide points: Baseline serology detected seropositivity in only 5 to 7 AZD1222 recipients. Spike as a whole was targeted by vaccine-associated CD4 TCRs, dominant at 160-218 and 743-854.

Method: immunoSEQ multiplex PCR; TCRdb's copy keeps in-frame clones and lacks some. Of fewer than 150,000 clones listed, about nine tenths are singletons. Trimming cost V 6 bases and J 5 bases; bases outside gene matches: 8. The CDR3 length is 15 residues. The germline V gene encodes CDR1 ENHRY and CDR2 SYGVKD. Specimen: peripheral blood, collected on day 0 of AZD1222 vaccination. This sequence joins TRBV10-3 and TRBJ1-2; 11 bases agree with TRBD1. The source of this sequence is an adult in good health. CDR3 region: CAISVPGQGGYGYTF. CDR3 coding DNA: TGTGCCATCAGCGTCCCGGGACAGGGGGGATATGGCTACACCTTC.